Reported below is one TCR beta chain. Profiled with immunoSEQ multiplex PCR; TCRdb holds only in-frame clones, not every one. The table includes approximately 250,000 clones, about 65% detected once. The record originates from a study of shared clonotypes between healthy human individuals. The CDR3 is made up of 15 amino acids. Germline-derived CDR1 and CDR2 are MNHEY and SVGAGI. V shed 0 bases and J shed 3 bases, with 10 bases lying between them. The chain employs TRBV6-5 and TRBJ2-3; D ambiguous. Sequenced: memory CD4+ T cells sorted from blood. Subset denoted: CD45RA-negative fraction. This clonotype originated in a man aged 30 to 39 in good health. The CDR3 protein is CASSYSDPRTDTQYF. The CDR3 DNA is TGTGCCAGCAGTTACTCGGACCCTCGGACAGATACGCAGTATTTT.